The following is a T cell receptor beta chain sequence with its context. The data were taken from a study of Ad26.COV2.S vaccination and SARS-CoV-2 variants. Method: immunoSEQ multiplex PCR; TCRdb's copy keeps in-frame clones and lacks some. Of about 410,000 clones in the sample, 80% to 95% were seen once. As to treatment: roughly 18 received Ad26.COV2.S at low or high dose, single or two shots; roughly five received placebo; per-sample allocation not given. Vaccine and placebo recipients were sampled on day 63 after the first injection. Looked up from germline, CDR1 is LGHNA and CDR2 is YNFKEQ. Deletions cut 5 bases from V and 8 bases from J, with 9 bases between. This CDR3 has 12 amino acids.

This specimen consisted of peripheral blood, obtained in a trial of Ad26.COV2.S vaccine versus placebo. This clonotype was obtained from a person aged 18-65 years who received the Ad26.COV2.S COVID-19 vaccine or a placebo. The chain recombines TRBV4-2 with TRBJ1-4, with TRBD1 as a possible D gene (6 bases). This CDR3 is CASSEGGEKLFF. In DNA, the CDR3 is TGTGCCAGCAGCGAGGGGGGGGAAAAACTGTTTTTT.